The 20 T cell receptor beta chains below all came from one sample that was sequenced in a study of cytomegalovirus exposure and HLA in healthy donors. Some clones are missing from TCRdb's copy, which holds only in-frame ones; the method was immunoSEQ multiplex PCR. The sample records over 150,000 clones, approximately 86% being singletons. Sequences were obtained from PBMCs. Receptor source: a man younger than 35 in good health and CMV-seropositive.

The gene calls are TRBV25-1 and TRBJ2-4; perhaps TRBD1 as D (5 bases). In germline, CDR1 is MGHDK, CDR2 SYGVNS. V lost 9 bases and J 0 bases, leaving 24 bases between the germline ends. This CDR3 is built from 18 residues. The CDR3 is CASASDGPGNRAKNIQYF. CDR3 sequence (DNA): TGTGCCAGTGCCAGTGACGGGCCAGGGAATAGAGCCAAAAACATTCAGTACTTC. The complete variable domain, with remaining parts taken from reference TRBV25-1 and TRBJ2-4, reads EADIYQTPRYLVIGTGKKITLECSQTMGHDKMYWYQQDPGMELHLIHYSYGVNSTEKGDLSSESTVSRIRTEHFPLTLESARPSHTSQYLCASASDGPGNRAKNIQYFGAGTRLSVL.

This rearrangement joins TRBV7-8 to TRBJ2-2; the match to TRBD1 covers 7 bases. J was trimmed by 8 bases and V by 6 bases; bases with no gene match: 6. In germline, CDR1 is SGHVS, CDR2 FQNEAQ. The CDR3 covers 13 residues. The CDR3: CASSQTGKGELFF. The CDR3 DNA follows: TGTGCCAGCAGTCAGACAGGGAAGGGGGAGCTGTTTTTT.

In DNA form, the CDR3 reads TGCGCCAGCAGCTTTGATACAAACACTGAAGCTTTCTTT. This gives the protein CASSFDTNTEAFF. V and J are TRBV5-1 and TRBJ1-1; no definite D call. With 2 bases removed from V and 2 bases from J, the gap between germline ends came to 7 bases. The germline V gene encodes CDR1 SGHRS and CDR2 YFSETQ. The CDR3 has 13 residues.

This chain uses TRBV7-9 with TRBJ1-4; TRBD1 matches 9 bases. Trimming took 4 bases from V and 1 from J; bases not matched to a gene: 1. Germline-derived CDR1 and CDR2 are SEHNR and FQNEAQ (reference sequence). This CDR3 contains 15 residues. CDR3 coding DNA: TGTGCCAGCAGCTCGGACAGGGGAACTAATGAAAAACTGTTTTTT. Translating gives CASSSDRGTNEKLFF. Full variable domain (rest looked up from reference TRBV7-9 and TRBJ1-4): DTGVSQNPRHKITKRGQNVTFRCDPISEHNRLYWYRQTLGQGPEFLTYFQNEAQLEKSRLLSDRFSAERPKGSFSTLEIQRTEQGDSAMYLCASSSDRGTNEKLFFGSGTQLSVL.

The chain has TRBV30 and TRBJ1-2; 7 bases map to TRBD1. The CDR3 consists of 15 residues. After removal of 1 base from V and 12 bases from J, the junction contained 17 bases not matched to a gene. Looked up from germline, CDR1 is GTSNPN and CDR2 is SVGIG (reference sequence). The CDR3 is CAWSGHTGATSDNTF. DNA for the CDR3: TGTGCCTGGAGTGGCCACACAGGGGCCACCAGTGACAACACCTTC.

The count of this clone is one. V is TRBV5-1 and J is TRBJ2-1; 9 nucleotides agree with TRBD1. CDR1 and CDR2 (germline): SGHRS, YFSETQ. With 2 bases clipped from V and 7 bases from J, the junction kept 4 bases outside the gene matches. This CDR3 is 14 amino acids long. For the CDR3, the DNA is TGCGCCAGCAGCTTCAAGACAGGGGGAAATGAGCAGTTCTTC. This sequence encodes CASSFKTGGNEQFF.

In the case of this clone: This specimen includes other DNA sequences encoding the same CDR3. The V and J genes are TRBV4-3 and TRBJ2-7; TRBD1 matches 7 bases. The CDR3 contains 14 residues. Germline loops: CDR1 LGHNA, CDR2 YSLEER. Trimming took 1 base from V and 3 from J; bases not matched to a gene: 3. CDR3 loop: CASSQGDRDYEQYF. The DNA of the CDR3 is TGCGCCAGCAGCCAAGGGGACAGAGACTACGAGCAGTACTTC.

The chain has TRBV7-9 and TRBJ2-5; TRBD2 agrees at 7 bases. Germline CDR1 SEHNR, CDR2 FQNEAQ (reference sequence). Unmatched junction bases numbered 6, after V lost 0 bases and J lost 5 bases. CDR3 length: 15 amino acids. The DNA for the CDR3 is TGTGCCAGCAGCTTAGCGCGGGACGGGAGGGAGACCCAGTACTTC. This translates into CASSLARDGRETQYF.

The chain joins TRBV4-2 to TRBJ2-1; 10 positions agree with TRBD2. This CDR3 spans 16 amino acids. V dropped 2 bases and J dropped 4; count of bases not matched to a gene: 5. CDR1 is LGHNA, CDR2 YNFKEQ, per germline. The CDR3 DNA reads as TGTGCCAGCAGCCAACTTAGCGGGAGGACATACAATGAGCAGTTCTTC. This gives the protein CASSQLSGRTYNEQFF.

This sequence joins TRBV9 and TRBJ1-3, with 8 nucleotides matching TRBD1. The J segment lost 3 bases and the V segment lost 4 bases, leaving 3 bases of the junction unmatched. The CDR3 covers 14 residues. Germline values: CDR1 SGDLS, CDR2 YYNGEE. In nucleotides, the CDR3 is TGTGCCAGCAGCTCCGGGACAGGTGGAAACACCATATATTTT. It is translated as CASSSGTGGNTIYF.

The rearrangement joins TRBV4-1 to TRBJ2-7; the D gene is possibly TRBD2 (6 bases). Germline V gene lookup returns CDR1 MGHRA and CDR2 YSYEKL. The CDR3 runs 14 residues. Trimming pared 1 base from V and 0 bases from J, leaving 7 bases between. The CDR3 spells CASSQGRDSYEQYF. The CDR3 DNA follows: TGCGCCAGCAGCCAAGGGAGGGACTCCTACGAGCAGTACTTC.

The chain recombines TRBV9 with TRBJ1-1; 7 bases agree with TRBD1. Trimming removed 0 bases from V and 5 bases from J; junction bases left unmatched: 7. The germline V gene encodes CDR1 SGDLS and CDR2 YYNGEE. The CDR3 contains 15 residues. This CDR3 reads CASSVVRGQDTEAFF. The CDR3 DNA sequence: TGTGCCAGCAGCGTAGTGAGGGGGCAGGATACTGAAGCTTTCTTT.

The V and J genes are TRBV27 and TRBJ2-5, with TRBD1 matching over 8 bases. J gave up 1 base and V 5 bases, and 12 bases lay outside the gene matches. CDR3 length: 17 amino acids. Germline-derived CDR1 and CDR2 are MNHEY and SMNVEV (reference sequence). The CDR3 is CASSPRDRNPFQETQYF. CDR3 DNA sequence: TGTGCCAGCAGTCCTCGGGACAGGAACCCCTTCCAAGAGACCCAGTACTTC.

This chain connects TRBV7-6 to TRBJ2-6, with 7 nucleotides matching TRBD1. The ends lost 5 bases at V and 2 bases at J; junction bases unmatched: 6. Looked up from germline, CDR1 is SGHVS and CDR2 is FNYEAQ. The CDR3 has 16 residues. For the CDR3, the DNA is TGTGCCAGCAGCCCAGGGACAGCCCCTGGGGCCAACGTCCTGACTTTC. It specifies CASSPGTAPGANVLTF.

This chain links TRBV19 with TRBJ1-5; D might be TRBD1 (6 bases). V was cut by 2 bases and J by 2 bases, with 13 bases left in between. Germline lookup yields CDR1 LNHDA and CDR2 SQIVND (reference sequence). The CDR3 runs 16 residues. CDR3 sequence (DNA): TGTGCCAGTAGTATAAAGGGCAGGGGTGGCAATCAGCCCCAGCATTTT. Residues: CASSIKGRGGNQPQHF.

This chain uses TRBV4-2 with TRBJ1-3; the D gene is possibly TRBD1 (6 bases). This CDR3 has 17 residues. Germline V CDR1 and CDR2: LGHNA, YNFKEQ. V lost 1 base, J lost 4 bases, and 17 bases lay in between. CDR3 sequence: CASSQGFGGGEGNTIYF. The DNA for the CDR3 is TGTGCCAGCAGCCAAGGCTTCGGCGGGGGCGAGGGAAACACCATATATTTT.

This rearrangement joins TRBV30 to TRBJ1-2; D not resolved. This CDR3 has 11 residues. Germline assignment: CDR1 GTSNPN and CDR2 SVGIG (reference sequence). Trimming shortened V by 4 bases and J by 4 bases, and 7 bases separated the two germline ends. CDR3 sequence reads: CAWMGSYGYTF. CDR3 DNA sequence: TGTGCCTGGATGGGCAGCTATGGCTACACCTTC. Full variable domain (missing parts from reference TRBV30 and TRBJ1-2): SQTIHQWPATLVQPVGSPLSLECTVEGTSNPNLYWYRQAAGRGLQLLFYSVGIGQISSEVPQNLSASRPQDRQFILSSKKLLLSDSGFYLCAWMGSYGYTFGSGTRLTVV.

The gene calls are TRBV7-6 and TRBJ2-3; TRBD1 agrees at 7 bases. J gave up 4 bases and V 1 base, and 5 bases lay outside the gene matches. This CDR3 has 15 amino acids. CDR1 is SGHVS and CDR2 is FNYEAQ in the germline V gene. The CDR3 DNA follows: TGTGCCAGCAGCTTAGGACAGGGTGGATCAGATACGCAGTATTTT. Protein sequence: CASSLGQGGSDTQYF.

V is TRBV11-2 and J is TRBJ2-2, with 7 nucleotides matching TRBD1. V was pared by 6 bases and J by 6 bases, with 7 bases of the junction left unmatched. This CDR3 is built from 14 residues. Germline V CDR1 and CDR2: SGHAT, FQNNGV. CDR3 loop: CASRRIGGSGELFF. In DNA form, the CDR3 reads TGTGCCAGCAGGCGAATAGGGGGCTCCGGGGAGCTGTTTTTT.

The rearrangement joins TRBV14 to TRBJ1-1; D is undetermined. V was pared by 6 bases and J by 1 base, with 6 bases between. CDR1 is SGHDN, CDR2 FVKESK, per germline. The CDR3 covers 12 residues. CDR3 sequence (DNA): TGTGCCAGCAGGCGACAGAACACTGAAGCTTTCTTT. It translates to CASRRQNTEAFF.